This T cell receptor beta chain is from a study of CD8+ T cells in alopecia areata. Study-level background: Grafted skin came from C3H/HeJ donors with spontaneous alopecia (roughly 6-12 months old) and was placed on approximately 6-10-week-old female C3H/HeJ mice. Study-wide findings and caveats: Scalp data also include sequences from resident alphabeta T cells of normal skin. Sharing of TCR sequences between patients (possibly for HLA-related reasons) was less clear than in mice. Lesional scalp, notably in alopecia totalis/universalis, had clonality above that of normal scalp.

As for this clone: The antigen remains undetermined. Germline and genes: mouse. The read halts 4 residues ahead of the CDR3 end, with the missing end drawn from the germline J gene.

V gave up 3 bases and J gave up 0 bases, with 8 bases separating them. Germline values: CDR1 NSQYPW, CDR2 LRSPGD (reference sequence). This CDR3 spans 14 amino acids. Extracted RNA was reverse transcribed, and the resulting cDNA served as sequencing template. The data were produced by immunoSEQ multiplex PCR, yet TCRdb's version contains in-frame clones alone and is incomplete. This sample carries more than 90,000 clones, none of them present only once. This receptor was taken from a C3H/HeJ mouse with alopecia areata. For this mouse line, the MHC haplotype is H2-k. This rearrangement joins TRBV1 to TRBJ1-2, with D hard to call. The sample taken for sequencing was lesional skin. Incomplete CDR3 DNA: TGCACCTGCAGTGCCAGACAAACAAACTCC. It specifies CTCSARQTNS. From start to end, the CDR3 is CTCSARQTNSDYTF.